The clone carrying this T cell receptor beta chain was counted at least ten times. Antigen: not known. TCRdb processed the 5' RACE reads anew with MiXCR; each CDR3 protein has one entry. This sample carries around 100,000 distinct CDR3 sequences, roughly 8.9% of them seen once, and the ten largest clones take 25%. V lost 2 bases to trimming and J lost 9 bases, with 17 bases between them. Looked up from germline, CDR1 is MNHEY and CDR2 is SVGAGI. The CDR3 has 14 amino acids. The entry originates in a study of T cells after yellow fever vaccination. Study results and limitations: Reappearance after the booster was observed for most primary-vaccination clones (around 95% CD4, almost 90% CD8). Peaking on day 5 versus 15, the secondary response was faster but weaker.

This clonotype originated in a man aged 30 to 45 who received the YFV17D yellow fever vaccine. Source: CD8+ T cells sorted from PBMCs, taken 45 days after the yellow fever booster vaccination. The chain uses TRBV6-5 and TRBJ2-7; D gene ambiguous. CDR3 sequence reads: CASSYIGQPNVQYF. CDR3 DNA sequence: TGTGCCAGCAGTTACATTGGGCAGCCAAACGTGCAGTACTTC.